A selection of T cell receptor beta chains follows, all from one sample in a study of CD8+CD57+ T cells in acquired aplastic anemia. TCRdb reprocessed the reads via MiXCR and lists one record per CDR3 protein. The sample carries under 200,000 distinct CDR3 sequences, about 48% recorded once. Sequenced: sorted CD4+, CD8+, or CD8+CD57+ T cells (not recorded which) from PBMCs. The receptors come from a human donor in good health. Both conserved end residues are part of each CDR3. D genes are given only for firm matches. Clone size, where shown, is once, few, many, or a class for clones that have expanded.

d_call: -; clone_size: many; j_call: TRBJ1-2; v_call: TRBV5-4; cdr3_nt: TGTGCCAGCAGCCACCCGACCGCGGTGACTGGCTACACCTTC; cdr3_aa: CASSHPTAVTGYTF
d_call: -; clone_size: few; j_call: TRBJ1-5; v_call: TRBV6-2/TRBV6-3; cdr3_nt: TGTGCCACCAACCAGGGGCCCAATCAGCCCCAGCATTTT; cdr3_aa: CATNQGPNQPQHF
d_call: -; clone_size: -; j_call: TRBJ2-5; v_call: TRBV28; cdr3_nt: TGTGCCAGCAGCGTACGCCGAGAGACCCAGTACTTC; cdr3_aa: CASSVRRETQYF
d_call: TRBD2; clone_size: -; j_call: TRBJ2-1; v_call: TRBV10-3; cdr3_nt: TGTGCCATCAGGGCCGGGACTAGCGGGAGGTTTTACAATGAGCAGTTCTTC; cdr3_aa: CAIRAGTSGRFYNEQFF
d_call: TRBD1; clone_size: many; j_call: TRBJ2-2; v_call: TRBV6-1; cdr3_nt: TGTGCCAGCAGTCGGACCGGGACAGGGGACACCGGGGAGCTGTTTTTT; cdr3_aa: CASSRTGTGDTGELFF
d_call: TRBD2; clone_size: -; j_call: TRBJ2-7; v_call: TRBV29-1; cdr3_nt: TGCAGCCTGGGGGGACTAGCGGGAGAGCAGCACTTC; cdr3_aa: CSLGGLAGEQHF
d_call: -; clone_size: -; j_call: TRBJ2-7; v_call: TRBV20-1; cdr3_nt: TGCAGTGCTACTGTGGGACACTCTTCCTACGAGCAGTACTTC; cdr3_aa: CSATVGHSSYEQYF
d_call: -; clone_size: -; j_call: TRBJ2-1; v_call: TRBV15; cdr3_nt: TGTGCCACCAGCGCCGGAGGTCAGAGCTCCTACAATGAGCAGTTCTTC; cdr3_aa: CATSAGGQSSYNEQFF
d_call: -; clone_size: -; j_call: TRBJ1-3; v_call: TRBV19; cdr3_nt: TGTGCCAGTAGTACTCCCGCAAGGGGTGGGAGAAACACCATATATTTT; cdr3_aa: CASSTPARGGRNTIYF
d_call: TRBD1; clone_size: many; j_call: TRBJ1-6; v_call: TRBV7-9; cdr3_nt: TGTGCCAGCACGACACAGGGGTCAGTCCTCCACTTT; cdr3_aa: CASTTQGSVLHF
d_call: -; clone_size: -; j_call: TRBJ2-1; v_call: TRBV7-6; cdr3_nt: TGTGCCAGCTTAGAGTGCGAGCAGTTCTTC; cdr3_aa: CASLECEQFF
d_call: -; clone_size: -; j_call: TRBJ1-1; v_call: TRBV10-3; cdr3_nt: TGTGCCATCAGGCAGTACGGTGAAGCTTTCTTT; cdr3_aa: CAIRQYGEAFF
d_call: -; clone_size: -; j_call: TRBJ2-7; v_call: TRBV7-2; cdr3_nt: TGTGCCAGCAGCCGGGCAGGGTTGTACGAGCAGTACTTC; cdr3_aa: CASSRAGLYEQYF
d_call: -; clone_size: -; j_call: TRBJ1-5; v_call: TRBV7-2; cdr3_nt: TGTGCCAGCAGCTTAGGCGTAACTCAGCCCCAGCATTTT; cdr3_aa: CASSLGVTQPQHF
d_call: -; clone_size: -; j_call: TRBJ2-3; v_call: TRBV7-2; cdr3_nt: TGTGCCAGCAGCTTATATACGCAGTATTTT; cdr3_aa: CASSLYTQYF
d_call: TRBD1; clone_size: few; j_call: TRBJ1-4; v_call: TRBV28; cdr3_nt: TGTGCCAGCAGTTTAGTGGGACAGGGTGATGAAAAACTGTTTTTT; cdr3_aa: CASSLVGQGDEKLFF
d_call: TRBD2; clone_size: -; j_call: TRBJ2-5; v_call: TRBV9; cdr3_nt: TGTGCCAGCAGCCCATCAGCTAGCGGGGACTCAGGGACCCAGTACTTC; cdr3_aa: CASSPSASGDSGTQYF
d_call: -; clone_size: -; j_call: TRBJ1-1; v_call: TRBV7-6; cdr3_nt: TGTGCCAGCAGCTTAGGGGGGACGGGCACTGAAGCTTTCTTT; cdr3_aa: CASSLGGTGTEAFF
d_call: TRBD2; clone_size: many; j_call: TRBJ2-1; v_call: TRBV11-2; cdr3_nt: TGTGCCAGCAGCGCGACTAGCGGGGGGGCTGTTGAGCAGTTCTTC; cdr3_aa: CASSATSGGAVEQFF
d_call: -; clone_size: many; j_call: TRBJ2-1; v_call: TRBV12-3/TRBV12-4; cdr3_nt: TGTGCCAGCAGTTTAAGGTCCTCCTACAATGAGCAGTTCTTC; cdr3_aa: CASSLRSSYNEQFF
d_call: TRBD1; clone_size: -; j_call: TRBJ1-5; v_call: TRBV18; cdr3_nt: TGTGCCAGCTCACCACAGACAGGGAATCAGCCCCAGCATTTT; cdr3_aa: CASSPQTGNQPQHF
d_call: TRBD2; clone_size: many; j_call: TRBJ2-3; v_call: TRBV20-1; cdr3_nt: TGCAGTGCTAGAGCTGAGCGGGATACCACAGATACGCAGTATTTT; cdr3_aa: CSARAERDTTDTQYF
d_call: -; clone_size: many; j_call: TRBJ1-5; v_call: TRBV20-1; cdr3_nt: TGCAGTGCTCCGAACCCCCCAGGGCCCCAGCATTTT; cdr3_aa: CSAPNPPGPQHF
d_call: TRBD1; clone_size: -; j_call: TRBJ2-4; v_call: TRBV7-3; cdr3_nt: TGTGCCAGCAGCTTAAATACAGGGGTTTCCAAAAGCATTCAGTACTTC; cdr3_aa: CASSLNTGVSKSIQYF
d_call: TRBD2; clone_size: -; j_call: TRBJ2-7; v_call: TRBV7-3; cdr3_nt: TGTGCCAGCAGCCCCCTCGGGGGGGGGCATCGGGCCTACGAGCAGTACTTC; cdr3_aa: CASSPLGGGHRAYEQYF
d_call: -; clone_size: many; j_call: TRBJ2-7; v_call: TRBV7-2; cdr3_nt: TGTGCCAGCAGCTTCCCCCGTCGGGGGGCAGAGCAGTACTTC; cdr3_aa: CASSFPRRGAEQYF
d_call: TRBD1; clone_size: -; j_call: TRBJ2-2; v_call: TRBV24-1; cdr3_nt: TGTGCCACTGAGGGACAGGGGTCGATCGGGGAGCTGTTTTTT; cdr3_aa: CATEGQGSIGELFF
d_call: -; clone_size: -; j_call: TRBJ2-1; v_call: TRBV20-1; cdr3_nt: TGCAGTGCTAGAGGCTCAGGGCGGGGTTACTACAATGAGCAGTTCTTC; cdr3_aa: CSARGSGRGYYNEQFF
d_call: TRBD2; clone_size: -; j_call: TRBJ2-7; v_call: TRBV28; cdr3_nt: TGTGCCAGCGGACTAGCCCCCTACGAGCAGTACTTC; cdr3_aa: CASGLAPYEQYF
d_call: -; clone_size: -; j_call: TRBJ2-1; v_call: TRBV10-1; cdr3_nt: TGCGCCAGCAGAGGTCCCGCCAGGGAGCAGTTCTTC; cdr3_aa: CASRGPAREQFF
d_call: -; clone_size: -; j_call: TRBJ2-5; v_call: TRBV2; cdr3_nt: TGTGCCAGCACACCCCCCCCAGCGGCTAGGGAGACCCAGTACTTC; cdr3_aa: CASTPPPAARETQYF
d_call: -; clone_size: many; j_call: TRBJ2-3; v_call: TRBV5-1; cdr3_nt: TGCGCCAGCAGCTCGACAACCGGTACAGATACGCAGTATTTT; cdr3_aa: CASSSTTGTDTQYF
d_call: TRBD2; clone_size: many; j_call: TRBJ2-2; v_call: TRBV7-9; cdr3_nt: TGTGCCAGCAGCTTAGCGTCTAGCGGGAACACCGGGGAGCTGTTTTTT; cdr3_aa: CASSLASSGNTGELFF
d_call: TRBD1; clone_size: once; j_call: TRBJ1-1; v_call: TRBV6-5; cdr3_nt: TGTGCCAGCAGTTACTCCGGGACAGGGGGCGGCACTGAAGCTTTCTTT; cdr3_aa: CASSYSGTGGGTEAFF
d_call: TRBD1; clone_size: few; j_call: TRBJ1-6; v_call: TRBV10-2; cdr3_nt: TGCGCCAGCAGTATAGGACAGGGGGGCACTTCACCCCTCCACTTT; cdr3_aa: CASSIGQGGTSPLHF
d_call: TRBD1; clone_size: -; j_call: TRBJ2-7; v_call: TRBV2; cdr3_nt: TGTGCCAGCAGAGGGGGACAGGGCTACGAGCAGTACTTC; cdr3_aa: CASRGGQGYEQYF
d_call: -; clone_size: -; j_call: TRBJ1-6; v_call: TRBV10-1; cdr3_nt: TGCGCCAGCAGTGAGTCAGGGGAGATTTCACCCCTCCACTTT; cdr3_aa: CASSESGEISPLHF
d_call: TRBD2; clone_size: -; j_call: TRBJ2-7; v_call: TRBV19; cdr3_nt: TGTGCCAGTAGTTCGGGACTAGCGGGAGGAAGTAGCTCCTACGAGCAGTACTTC; cdr3_aa: CASSSGLAGGSSSYEQYF
d_call: -; clone_size: -; j_call: TRBJ1-1; v_call: TRBV5-5; cdr3_nt: TGTGCCAGCAGCTTACCAGACACTGAAGCTTTCTTT; cdr3_aa: CASSLPDTEAFF
d_call: -; clone_size: many; j_call: TRBJ1-1; v_call: TRBV29-1; cdr3_nt: TGCAGCGTTGACCCAAGTTTCGGGCGGGTCACTGAAGCTTTCTTT; cdr3_aa: CSVDPSFGRVTEAFF
d_call: TRBD1; clone_size: many; j_call: TRBJ2-1; v_call: TRBV12-3/TRBV12-4; cdr3_nt: TGTGCCAGCAGTTCCGGGACAGGGGGCTACAATGAGCAGTTCTTC; cdr3_aa: CASSSGTGGYNEQFF
d_call: -; clone_size: many; j_call: TRBJ2-7; v_call: TRBV4-3; cdr3_nt: TGCGCCAGCAGCCAGGATACAGGATACTACGAGCAGTACTTC; cdr3_aa: CASSQDTGYYEQYF
d_call: -; clone_size: few; j_call: TRBJ1-2; v_call: TRBV19; cdr3_nt: TGTGCCAGTAGTGGGCAGGGCTATGGCTACACCTTC; cdr3_aa: CASSGQGYGYTF
d_call: -; clone_size: many; j_call: TRBJ2-3; v_call: TRBV10-3; cdr3_nt: TGTGCCATCAGTGAGTTTTCTAGGTCGGGGAGCACAGATACGCAGTATTTT; cdr3_aa: CAISEFSRSGSTDTQYF
d_call: TRBD1; clone_size: -; j_call: TRBJ1-1; v_call: TRBV2; cdr3_nt: TGTGCCAGCAGTGATAGGGGGCGGGGGGGCACTGAAGCTTTCTTT; cdr3_aa: CASSDRGRGGTEAFF
d_call: -; clone_size: -; j_call: TRBJ1-6; v_call: TRBV6-5; cdr3_nt: TGTGCCAGCAGTTATGCCAGGGGAACCTCACCCCTCCACTTT; cdr3_aa: CASSYARGTSPLHF
d_call: TRBD2; clone_size: -; j_call: TRBJ2-3; v_call: TRBV3-1; cdr3_nt: TGTGCCAGCAGCCTCAGACTAGCGGGTTTTCGCACAGATACGCAGTATTTT; cdr3_aa: CASSLRLAGFRTDTQYF
d_call: -; clone_size: many; j_call: TRBJ2-6; v_call: TRBV5-6; cdr3_nt: TGTGCCAGCAGCGGAGCTTCTGGGGCCAACGTCCTGACTTTC; cdr3_aa: CASSGASGANVLTF
d_call: TRBD2; clone_size: -; j_call: TRBJ2-1; v_call: TRBV20-1; cdr3_nt: TGCAGTGCTAAAGCGGGAGGGATCTACAATGAGCAGTTCTTC; cdr3_aa: CSAKAGGIYNEQFF
d_call: -; clone_size: many; j_call: TRBJ2-5; v_call: TRBV29-1; cdr3_nt: TGCAGCGTTGGAATGGAAGAGACCCAGTACTTC; cdr3_aa: CSVGMEETQYF